These 10 T cell receptor beta chains were all obtained from the same sample, sequenced in a study of regulatory T cells in long-lasting Graves disease. Time point here: persistent/refractory GD, antithyroid drugs over 5 years with positive TRAb. Making the TCR library involved RNA that had been extracted from PBMCs. Library construction for TCR beta used iRepertoire HTBI primers and Arm-PCR of CDR3 regions. TCRdb re-analysed the multiplex PCR reads in MiXCR, keeping a single row per CDR3 protein. Of approximately 360,000 distinct CDR3 sequences listed, roughly 20% were seen once; the top ten hold 25% to 30%. The sequencing here drew on peripheral blood mononuclear cells (PBMCs), taken when the disease was refractory, from a patient treated with antithyroid drugs. All receptors come from a woman aged 40 to 50 with Graves disease.

The chain has TRBV19 and TRBJ2-6; weak D call: TRBD1 (5 bases). V was pared by 5 bases and J by 4 bases, with 15 bases between. The CDR3 has 16 amino acids. In germline, CDR1 is LNHDA, CDR2 SQIVND (reference sequence). CDR3 nucleotides: TGTGCCAGTAGTGGGGCCTCCTGGATGGGGGCCAACGTCCTGACTTTC. It is translated as CASSGASWMGANVLTF.

This clonotype was recorded at least ten times. This CDR3 reads CASKIVWVSTGELFF. The CDR3 DNA reads as TGTGCCAGCAAGATTGTTTGGGTGTCCACCGGGGAGCTGTTTTTT. The chain is built from TRBV7-2 and TRBJ2-2; D uncertain. The CDR3 has 15 residues. In germline, CDR1 is SGHTA, CDR2 FQGNSA. V dropped 7 bases and J dropped 4 bases, with 16 bases sitting between them.

This clonotype was counted ten times or more. One end of the junction is discordant with germline, which a read error may explain. The CDR3 DNA is TGTGCCAGCAGTTGGGGGGGGACTAGTCCCAACTTC. Protein sequence: CASSWGGTSPNF. This chain joins TRBV5-6 and TRBJ2-5, with 8 bases lining up with TRBD2. The CDR3 has 12 residues. Germline CDR1 SGHDT, CDR2 YYEEEE.

This clonotype was counted between two and nine times. The chain links TRBV7-8 to TRBJ1-1; 7 bases fit TRBD1. The CDR3 has 14 amino acids. Germline CDR1 and CDR2: SGHVS and FQNEAQ. V shed 0 bases, J shed 5 bases, and the junction held 3 bases outside the gene matches. The chain's CDR3 is CASSLAGGVTEAFF. The CDR3 bases are TGTGCCAGCAGCTTAGCAGGGGGCGTAACTGAAGCTTTCTTT. Looking up the rest from reference TRBV7-8 and TRBJ1-1 gives the full variable domain: GAGVSQSPRYKVAKRGQDVALRCDPISGHVSLFWYQQALGQGPEFLTYFQNEAQLDKSGLPSDRFFAERPEGSVSTLKIQRTQQEDSAVYLCASSLAGGVTEAFFGQGTRLTVV.

The chain combines TRBV29-1 with TRBJ2-3, with 7 positions matching TRBD1. Germline trimming cut 4 bases from V and 2 bases from J; bases unmatched to any gene: 6. Germline values: CDR1 SQVTM, CDR2 ANQGSEA. The CDR3 is 14 amino acids. CDR3 nucleotides: TGCAGCGTTGGGCTGACAGGGCCCACAGATACGCAGTATTTT. Residues: CSVGLTGPTDTQYF.

The table lists this clonotype with many counts. The chain has TRBV11-2 and TRBJ2-7, with D unclear. The CDR3 runs 11 residues. Germline V gene sequence: CDR1 SGHAT, CDR2 FQNNGV. The ends were cut back, 4 bases at V and 6 bases at J, with 7 bases in the middle. CDR3 in DNA: TGTGCCAGCAGCTCCGTGATCGAGCAGTACTTC. Protein sequence: CASSSVIEQYF.

The sample holds many counts of this clonotype. The chain uses TRBV28 and TRBJ2-7; perhaps TRBD1 as D (6 bases). V was pared by 7 bases and J by 2 bases, with 18 bases between. Looked up from germline, CDR1 is MDHEN and CDR2 is SYDVKM. The CDR3 contains 15 residues. CDR3 in DNA: TGTGCCAGCACCATGGGACACATTACCCCCTACGAGCAGTACTTC. This translates into CASTMGHITPYEQYF.

This clonotype has just one count. A read error may produce the germline difference seen at one junction end. The V call is TRBV15, the J call TRBJ1-5; possible D gene TRBD1, 5 bases. The length of the CDR3 is 17 residues. From germline, CDR1 is LNHNV and CDR2 YYDKDF (reference sequence). CDR3 nucleotides: TGTGCCGCCAGCAGAGATGGGGTTGGGGCCGTGGGCTCGCCCCAGCATTTT. The encoded protein is CAASRDGVGAVGSPQHF.

In its sample, this clonotype was seen a few times. This could be a read error, since a much larger clone is one nucleotide away. The chain has TRBV27 and TRBJ1-5; D is perhaps TRBD1 (5 bases). Germline V CDR1 and CDR2: MNHEY, SMNVEV (reference sequence). Trimming removed 2 bases at V and 6 bases at J, with 8 bases between. The CDR3 has 13 amino acids. CDR3 in amino acids: CASSLRGGQPQHF. The CDR3 region has the DNA TGTGCCAGCAGTTTAAGGGGTGGTCAGCCCCAGCATTTT.

This chain links TRBV3-1 with TRBJ2-7; D might be TRBD2 (6 bases). V lost 4 bases, J lost 2 bases, and 12 bases lay in between. This CDR3 spans 14 amino acids. Germline CDR1 and CDR2: LGHDT and YNNKEL (reference sequence). The CDR3 here is CASSPGLRTYEQYF. DNA of the CDR3: TGTGCCAGCAGCCCTGGACTACGGACCTACGAGCAGTACTTC.